These 23 T cell receptor beta chains were sequenced from one sample in a study of cytomegalovirus exposure and HLA in healthy donors (dated by TCRdb to about 2017). Libraries were constructed by the immunoSEQ multiplex PCR assay. For the multiplex PCR, a mixture combining 60 forward primers for TCR Vbeta segments and 13 reverse primers for TCR Jbeta segments was used. TCRdb provides this immuneACCESS table in a form limited to in-frame rearrangements. Some clones are lacking; in checked studies, under half of them reflect an unresolved V gene, and why the rest are absent is not known. Within this sample are 180,000 or so clones, with just under 80% of them counted one time only. The top ten constitute roughly 2.7% of the sample. Sequenced material: PBMCs. Receptor source: a female donor in good health and CMV-seronegative.

The rearrangement uses TRBV7-9 and TRBJ1-4; D unclear. Trimming took off 0 bases at V and 5 bases at J, with 10 bases between the two ends. The CDR3 is 15 residues long. Germline V CDR1 and CDR2: SEHNR, FQNEAQ (reference sequence). CDR3 protein: CASSLAQRFNEKLFF. Here the CDR3 DNA reads TGTGCCAGCAGCTTAGCGCAACGGTTCAATGAAAAACTGTTTTTT.

This clone occurred once. This rearrangement joins TRBV5-6 to TRBJ2-5; unclear D gene. Germline assignment: CDR1 SGHDT and CDR2 YYEEEE. V lost 1 base and J 1 base, leaving 8 bases between the germline ends. CDR3 length equals 14 residues. The CDR3 region is CASSLTGPQETQYF. The CDR3 DNA reads TGTGCCAGCAGCTTGACCGGTCCCCAAGAGACCCAGTACTTC.

V is TRBV28 and J is TRBJ2-7, with 9 bases that match TRBD1. The CDR3 contains 15 residues. V gave up 5 bases and J gave up 1 base; unmatched junction bases: 6. Germline-derived CDR1 and CDR2 are MDHEN and SYDVKM. The CDR3 loop reads CASSKTGTGSYEQYF. CDR3 in DNA: TGTGCCAGCAGTAAGACCGGGACAGGGTCCTACGAGCAGTACTTC.

This clone has more than one count but fewer than ten. The gene calls are TRBV18 and TRBJ2-3; D gene ambiguous. The CDR3 length is 15 residues. With 6 bases removed from V and 2 bases from J, the gap between germline ends came to 15 bases. Germline V gene data show CDR1 as KGHSH and CDR2 as LQKENI. The CDR3 DNA follows: TGTGCCAGCTCTCCCGGTCTAGAACCCACAGATACGCAGTATTTT. Translating gives CASSPGLEPTDTQYF.

The chain combines TRBV2 with TRBJ1-5; D is possibly TRBD1 (5 bases). Trimming pared 3 bases from V and 5 bases from J, leaving 11 bases between. The CDR3 length is 14 residues. Germline values: CDR1 SNHLY, CDR2 FYNNEI. For the CDR3, the DNA is TGTGCCAGCAGTGAGACAGTGCAGGATCAGCCCCAGCATTTT. Translation gives CASSETVQDQPQHF.

As for this clone: Other nucleotide sequences from this sample produce the same CDR3. V is TRBV30 and J is TRBJ1-5, with TRBD1 identical over 7 bases. Germline V gene sequence: CDR1 GTSNPN, CDR2 SVGIG (reference sequence). CDR3 length: 13 amino acids. Trimming at V came to 1 base and at J to 6 bases, leaving 3 bases not matched to a gene. CDR3: CAWSGQGGQPQHF. The CDR3 DNA is TGTGCCTGGAGTGGACAGGGCGGTCAGCCCCAGCATTTT.

The CDR3 reads CASSDRDRGKSDTQYF. The DNA of the CDR3 is TGTGCCAGCAGCGACCGGGACAGGGGGAAGTCAGATACGCAGTATTTT. The chain couples TRBV5-4 to TRBJ2-3, with 11 nucleotides matching TRBD1. CDR1 is SGHNT and CDR2 is YYREEE in the germline V gene (reference sequence). This CDR3 comprises 16 residues. The junction had 8 bases not matched to a gene; V was cut back by 4 bases and J by 4 bases.

The chain joins TRBV30 to TRBJ1-2; D not resolved. Trimming stripped 0 bases from V and 0 bases from J, with 5 bases between. Germline lookup yields CDR1 GTSNPN and CDR2 SVGIG (reference sequence). CDR3 size: 13 residues. CDR3 bases: TGTGCCTGGAGTGTCACAGCTAACTATGGCTACACCTTC. Its protein is CAWSVTANYGYTF.

This sequence joins TRBV5-1 and TRBJ2-7; the D gene is possibly TRBD2 (5 bases). Trimming took 4 bases from V and 0 from J, leaving 17 bases between them. This CDR3 has 16 residues. Germline values: CDR1 SGHRS, CDR2 YFSETQ. CDR3: CASSPAGSRSSYEQYF. In DNA, the CDR3 is TGCGCCAGCAGCCCCGCGGGTTCCAGGAGCTCCTACGAGCAGTACTTC. Full variable domain (remainder filled in from reference TRBV5-1 and TRBJ2-7): KAGVTQTPRYLIKTRGQQVTLSCSPISGHRSVSWYQQTPGQGLQFLFEYFSETQRNKGNFPGRFSGRQFSNSRSEMNVSTLELGDSALYLCASSPAGSRSSYEQYFGPGTRLTVT.

The chain is built from TRBV7-3 and TRBJ2-7, with D possibly TRBD1 on 6 matching bases. Germline CDR1 SGHTA, CDR2 FQGTGA. Trimming cost V 5 bases and J 6 bases, with 23 bases left between them. This CDR3 is built from 16 residues. The CDR3 DNA sequence: TGTGCCAGCAGCGACGGAGACAGGTCGCCGCTCGCCGAGCAGTACTTC. Translating gives CASSDGDRSPLAEQYF. The full variable domain, rest sourced from reference TRBV7-3 and TRBJ2-7, is GAGVSQTPSNKVTEKGKYVELRCDPISGHTALYWYRQSLGQGPEFLIYFQGTGAADDSGLPNDRFFAVRPEGSVSTLKIQRTERGDSAVYLCASSDGDRSPLAEQYFGPGTRLTVT.

This clone has only one observation. The chain combines TRBV6-1 with TRBJ1-6; D not certain. The length of the CDR3 is 15 residues. Trimming removed 4 bases from V and 8 bases from J, with 15 bases in between. Germline CDR1 reads MNHNS; CDR2 reads SASEGT. In DNA form, the CDR3 reads TGTGCCAGCAGTGGACCTTCGGGTTCGGATTCACCCCTCCACTTT. It codes for CASSGPSGSDSPLHF.

The J gene is TRBJ2-1, the V gene TRBV28, with D possibly TRBD2 on 6 matching bases. Trimming cost V 4 bases and J 8 bases, with 9 bases left between them. CDR3 length: 12 residues. Germline V gene data show CDR1 as MDHEN and CDR2 as SYDVKM. Here the CDR3 DNA reads TGTGCCAGCAGTTCCTGGGGGGATGAGCAGTTCTTC. Its protein product is CASSSWGDEQFF.

As to this clone: The sample has other DNA sequences that encode this CDR3 too. The chain has TRBV6-5 and TRBJ2-7; a possible D gene is TRBD1 (7 bases). The length of the CDR3 is 15 residues. V gave up 0 bases and J gave up 4 bases, with 13 bases separating them. CDR1 is MNHEY, CDR2 SVGAGI, per germline. The CDR3 loop reads CASSYSPQGGYEQYF. In nucleotides, the CDR3 is TGTGCCAGCAGTTACTCTCCGCAGGGGGGATACGAGCAGTACTTC.

The rearrangement uses TRBV5-1 and TRBJ1-5, with D perhaps TRBD1 (5 bases). Looked up from germline, CDR1 is SGHRS and CDR2 is YFSETQ. The CDR3 consists of 15 residues. Trimming shortened V by 0 bases and J by 11 bases, and 18 bases separated the two germline ends. The CDR3 loop is CASSLEGSPGGSQHF. The DNA for the CDR3 is TGCGCCAGCAGCTTGGAGGGGTCGCCAGGAGGGTCCCAGCATTTT. The complete variable domain, with remaining parts taken from reference TRBV5-1 and TRBJ1-5, reads KAGVTQTPRYLIKTRGQQVTLSCSPISGHRSVSWYQQTPGQGLQFLFEYFSETQRNKGNFPGRFSGRQFSNSRSEMNVSTLELGDSALYLCASSLEGSPGGSQHFGDGTRLSIL.

The CDR3 spells CASSLADSHEQFF. The CDR3 DNA is TGCGCCAGCAGCTTGGCTGACAGTCATGAGCAGTTCTTC. V is TRBV5-1 and J is TRBJ2-1; D is perhaps TRBD1 (5 bases). The CDR3 covers 13 residues. The V end was cut by 0 bases, the J end by 8 bases, with 9 bases between. Looked up from germline, CDR1 is SGHRS and CDR2 is YFSETQ.

The chain uses TRBV5-1 and TRBJ2-3, with TRBD2 as a possible D gene (5 bases). The germline V gene encodes CDR1 SGHRS and CDR2 YFSETQ. The CDR3 contains 12 residues. V was cut by 5 bases and J by 4 bases, with 8 bases left in between. The CDR3 is CASRLVSDTQYF. CDR3 bases: TGCGCCAGCAGACTAGTATCAGATACGCAGTATTTT. The whole variable domain, filled in from reference TRBV5-1 and TRBJ2-3, reads KAGVTQTPRYLIKTRGQQVTLSCSPISGHRSVSWYQQTPGQGLQFLFEYFSETQRNKGNFPGRFSGRQFSNSRSEMNVSTLELGDSALYLCASRLVSDTQYFGPGTRLTVL.

The CDR3 region is CASVTAGGAEQFF. The DNA for the CDR3 is TGTGCCAGCGTGACCGCGGGAGGGGCTGAGCAGTTCTTC. The rearrangement links TRBV19 to TRBJ2-1, with TRBD2 matching over 9 bases. The CDR3 is 13 amino acids. From germline, CDR1 is LNHDA and CDR2 SQIVND (reference sequence). V gave up 9 bases and J gave up 9 bases; unmatched junction bases: 9.

The rearrangement uses TRBV7-9 and TRBJ1-1; a possible D gene is TRBD1 (5 bases). V gave up 1 base and J gave up 3 bases, with 9 bases separating them. Germline values: CDR1 SEHNR, CDR2 FQNEAQ (reference sequence). The CDR3 consists of 14 residues. CDR3 in amino acids: CASSLEDIHTEAFF. CDR3 sequence (DNA): TGTGCCAGCAGCTTAGAGGACATACACACTGAAGCTTTCTTT.

The rearrangement uses TRBV7-3 and TRBJ2-2; no clear D. V gave up 4 bases and J gave up 6 bases, with 9 bases separating them. The CDR3 totals 13 residues. Germline CDR1 and CDR2: SGHTA and FQGTGA. The CDR3 DNA reads TGTGCCAGCAGCTCCAACTTTGCCGGGGAGCTGTTTTTT. Protein: CASSSNFAGELFF.

The V gene is TRBV2, the J gene TRBJ2-5; weak D call: TRBD2 (5 bases). The DNA end lines up better with TRBJ2-7; the J call may be wrong. The germline V gene encodes CDR1 SNHLY and CDR2 FYNNEI. This CDR3 comprises 13 residues. CDR3 in amino acids: CASSEVRDYEQYF. CDR3 DNA: TGTGCCAGCAGTGAAGTGAGGGACTACGAGCAGTACTTC.

This clone was counted only a few times. The chain uses TRBV14 and TRBJ2-3, with 9 positions matching TRBD2. The V segment lost 5 bases and the J segment 6 bases; nucleotides outside the gene matches: 6. The CDR3 extends over 14 amino acids. Per the germline V gene, CDR1 is SGHDN and CDR2 is FVKESK. The CDR3 region is CASSIAGVRDTQYF. The DNA for the CDR3 is TGTGCCAGCAGCATAGCGGGGGTCAGGGATACGCAGTATTTT. The variable domain in full, completed from reference TRBV14 and TRBJ2-3, reads EAGVTQFPSHSVIEKGQTVTLRCDPISGHDNLYWYRRVMGKEIKFLLHFVKESKQDESGMPNNRFLAERTGGTYSTLKVQPAELEDSGVYFCASSIAGVRDTQYFGPGTRLTVL.

The V and J genes are TRBV5-1 and TRBJ1-4; maybe TRBD1 (5 bases). Looked up from germline, CDR1 is SGHRS and CDR2 is YFSETQ. V was clipped by 2 bases and J by 8 bases, with 16 bases between them. This CDR3 has 15 amino acids. CDR3 amino acids: CASSFDVGGSEKLFF. The CDR3 DNA reads as TGCGCCAGCAGCTTCGACGTCGGGGGTTCGGAAAAACTGTTTTTT.

The V gene is TRBV15, the J gene TRBJ2-5; 9 nucleotides align to TRBD1. V was pared by 5 bases and J by 11 bases, with 24 bases of the junction left unmatched. Germline CDR1 reads LNHNV; CDR2 reads YYDKDF (reference sequence). The CDR3 length is 18 residues. CDR3 sequence (DNA): TGTGCCACCAGCGGACAAGGGACAGGGATTACTAACCACTTTGAGCAGTACTTC. This gives the protein CATSGQGTGITNHFEQYF.